The rows below give T cell receptor beta chains drawn from one sample of a study of cytomegalovirus exposure and HLA in healthy donors. Assay: immunoSEQ multiplex PCR; the TCRdb copy retains only in-frame clones and omits some. Of around 300,000 clones listed, around two thirds are singletons. Sequences were obtained from PBMCs. The receptor source for this set is a female donor in good health and CMV-seronegative. Both conserved end residues are trimmed from each CDR3. Fields, in order: V gene, CDR3 protein.

v_call: TRBV30
cdr3_aa: AWSRDRGLGRSNQPQH

v_call: TRBV5-1
cdr3_aa: ASSRLENTEAF

v_call: TRBV5-6
cdr3_aa: ASSLRAGNSYNEQF

v_call: TRBV15
cdr3_aa: ATSRERLAVSYNEQF

v_call: TRBV9
cdr3_aa: ASSARQGEFSLTNYGYT

v_call: TRBV6-1
cdr3_aa: APDGAPDSYEQY

v_call: TRBV28
cdr3_aa: ASEGTDYGYT

v_call: TRBV5-4
cdr3_aa: ASSSWTGVQETQY

v_call: TRBV29-1
cdr3_aa: SVGEGYNSPLH

v_call: TRBV2
cdr3_aa: ASIIDRVNEQF

v_call: TRBV5-1
cdr3_aa: ASRQGAINGETQY

v_call: TRBV30
cdr3_aa: AWRGLAGDEETQY

v_call: TRBV29-1
cdr3_aa: SAGYSNYGYT

v_call: TRBV27
cdr3_aa: ASSPYPNRLAGVYHEQY

v_call: TRBV5-1
cdr3_aa: ASSLTSGGYEQY

v_call: TRBV10-1
cdr3_aa: ASSEMTSGYNEQF

v_call: TRBV30
cdr3_aa: AWSPGVNEQF

v_call: TRBV19
cdr3_aa: ASSSTGVAGANVLT

v_call: TRBV5-1
cdr3_aa: ASSLEQGIYTDTQY

v_call: TRBV6-1
cdr3_aa: ASSPSGNEQY

v_call: TRBV7-9
cdr3_aa: ASSLVPSATSYEQY

v_call: TRBV7-9
cdr3_aa: ASSPFGGLAGVGETQY

v_call: TRBV2
cdr3_aa: ASATGTNNEKLF

v_call: TRBV2
cdr3_aa: ASSEARTGWYTEAF

v_call: TRBV6-1
cdr3_aa: ASGGTSEREQF

v_call: TRBV6-4
cdr3_aa: ASSEGFSGDGYT